The entry below describes one T cell receptor (beta chain). The CDR3 contains 15 residues. Trimming removed 3 bases from V and 2 bases from J, with 12 bases in between. Per the germline V gene, CDR1 is SGHKS and CDR2 is YYEKEE (reference sequence). Repertoires were generated with immunoSEQ multiplex PCR, while TCRdb's copy carries only in-frame clones and drops some. The table lists roughly 20,000 clones, roughly 37% of them singletons. Responders (approximately 200,000, CFSE-labeled) met approximately 200,000 stimulators that were irradiated and violet-dye-labeled. These data belong to a study of graft-versus-host responses after intestinal transplantation. Study background: All recipients were given anti-thymocyte globulin induction, and tacrolimus and steroids were then administered for three to four years.

The input for sequencing was alloreactive CD4+ T cells from a mixed lymphocyte reaction culture, taken before intestinal transplant. Indicated subset: CFSE-low proliferating T cells sorted from roughly six-day pre-transplant mixed lymphocyte reaction (GvH or HvG direction). V usage is TRBV5-5 and J usage is TRBJ1-3, with D hard to call. This TCR was recovered from a human patient who received an intestinal transplant. CDR3 in DNA: TGTGCCAGCAGCTGGAAGACGGACCCTGGAAACACCATATATTTT. Amino acids: CASSWKTDPGNTIYF.